These 29 T cell receptor beta chains were all obtained from the same sample, sequenced in a study of cytomegalovirus exposure and HLA in healthy donors. 13 Jbeta primers and 60 Vbeta primers were used for the PCR. TCRdb keeps only in-frame clones here, not all; method: immunoSEQ multiplex PCR. The sample lists more than 95,000 clones; about four fifths were seen once. The sequenced sample was PBMCs. The receptors come from a man aged 35 to 55 in good health and CMV-seronegative.

The chain joins TRBV9 to TRBJ1-5; no clear D gene. V dropped 0 bases and J dropped 9 bases, with 16 bases sitting between them. Germline CDR1 SGDLS, CDR2 YYNGEE. The CDR3 sequence is 15 residues long. In nucleotides, the CDR3 is TGTGCCAGCAGCGTAGATCCAGGCACCGTAGGGCCCCAGCATTTT. Its protein is CASSVDPGTVGPQHF.

The chain is built from TRBV21-1 and TRBJ1-5; TRBD1 was called by the table and not checked on the DNA. TRBV21-1 is described as a pseudogene. This CDR3 contains 17 residues. CDR3 coding DNA: TGTGCCAGCAGCAAATTAAGCCCAGCAGGAAAGTGGCAGCCCCAGCATTTT. It encodes CASSKLSPAGKWQPQHF.

There are a few counts of this clone. The chain uses TRBV5-6 and TRBJ1-5; D ambiguous. The V and J ends lost 0 bases and 1 base respectively, with 11 bases between them. Germline V gives CDR1 SGHDT, CDR2 YYEEEE. This CDR3 is 16 amino acids long. The CDR3: CASSLGPGSSNQPQHF. In DNA form, the CDR3 reads TGTGCCAGCAGCTTGGGACCGGGGTCGAGCAATCAGCCCCAGCATTTT.

The chain is built from TRBV7-9 and TRBJ1-2; a possible D gene is TRBD1 (6 bases). The CDR3 runs to 12 residues. Germline V gene sequence: CDR1 SEHNR, CDR2 FQNEAQ (reference sequence). With 5 bases removed from V and 9 bases from J, the gap between germline ends came to 13 bases. In DNA form, the CDR3 reads TGTGCCAGCAGCCCGAAGGACAGAAGCTACACCTTC. It is translated as CASSPKDRSYTF.

The chain couples TRBV19 to TRBJ1-2; possible D gene TRBD1, 6 bases. CDR1 is LNHDA and CDR2 is SQIVND in the germline V gene (reference sequence). This CDR3 is 13 amino acids long. Deletions cut 5 bases from V and 7 bases from J, with 14 bases between. CDR3 in amino acids: CASSQNDRPGYTF. As DNA, the CDR3 is TGTGCCAGTAGTCAAAACGACAGGCCTGGCTACACCTTC.

Only one count was recorded for this clone. The chain recombines TRBV13 with TRBJ1-4; weak D call: TRBD1 (6 bases). V dropped 5 bases and J dropped 5 bases, with 12 bases sitting between them. This CDR3 region has 14 residues. Germline CDR1 and CDR2: PRHDT and FYEKMQ (reference sequence). CDR3 protein: CASSLGQPNEKLFF. For the CDR3, the DNA is TGTGCCAGCAGCCTTGGACAGCCGAATGAAAAACTGTTTTTT. The whole variable domain, filled in from reference TRBV13 and TRBJ1-4, reads AAGVIQSPRHLIKEKRETATLKCYPIPRHDTVYWYQQGPGQDPQFLISFYEKMQSDKGSIPDRFSAQQFSDYHSELNMSSLELGDSALYFCASSLGQPNEKLFFGSGTQLSVL.

The V call is TRBV7-3, the J call TRBJ1-2; D possibly corresponds to TRBD1 (5 bases). Trimming took 5 bases from V and 8 from J, leaving 15 bases between them. From germline, CDR1 is SGHTA and CDR2 FQGTGA. There are 13 residues in the CDR3. CDR3 nucleotide sequence: TGTGCCAGCAGCCTCGAAGGGGTGAAAGGCTACACCTTC. Translation: CASSLEGVKGYTF.

The genes are TRBV19 and TRBJ1-5; possibly TRBD1 for D (5 bases). Germline V gene lookup returns CDR1 LNHDA and CDR2 SQIVND (reference sequence). This CDR3 comprises 15 residues. The V and J ends lost 4 bases and 3 bases respectively, with 13 bases between them. This CDR3 is CASSTPGPNNQPQHF. CDR3 DNA: TGTGCCAGTAGTACGCCAGGGCCTAACAATCAGCCCCAGCATTTT.

The chain has TRBV6-4 and TRBJ2-5; 7 bases are shared with TRBD2. CDR3 length: 15 residues. The V and J ends lost 6 bases and 5 bases, in that order; junction bases with no gene match: 12. The V gene's germline CDR1 is MRHNA and CDR2 SNTAGT. This CDR3 reads CASSRLAGGLETQYF. DNA for the CDR3: TGTGCCAGCAGCAGACTAGCCGGAGGGTTGGAGACCCAGTACTTC.

The chain carries TRBV11-2 and TRBJ2-3; D uncertain. V was pared by 2 bases and J by 6 bases, with 6 bases between. The CDR3 has 12 amino acids. The V gene's germline CDR1 is SGHAT and CDR2 FQNNGV. The CDR3: CASSLFVDTQYF. DNA for the CDR3: TGTGCCAGCAGCTTATTCGTGGATACGCAGTATTTT.

This rearrangement joins TRBV6-5 to TRBJ2-3; D ambiguous. This CDR3 region has 14 residues. Trimming removed 4 bases from V and 0 bases from J, with 8 bases in between. Per germline, CDR1 MNHEY and CDR2 SVGAGI. The CDR3 DNA is TGTGCCAGCAGTTTGACTTCGAGCACAGATACGCAGTATTTT. It translates to CASSLTSSTDTQYF.

J is TRBJ1-2 and V is TRBV4-1, with a possible D match to TRBD1 (5 bases). Germline values: CDR1 MGHRA, CDR2 YSYEKL. The CDR3 spans 15 residues. Deletions cut 0 bases from V and 5 bases from J, with 13 bases between. CDR3 sequence reads: CASSQDRGIRYGYTF. The DNA for the CDR3 is TGCGCCAGCAGCCAAGATCGGGGGATAAGGTATGGCTACACCTTC.

This clone was observed a single time. Within the sample, other DNA sequences also encode this same CDR3. V and J are TRBV4-1 and TRBJ1-1, with a possible D match to TRBD1 (6 bases). There are 14 residues in the CDR3. Trimming took off 0 bases at V and 3 bases at J, with 8 bases between the two ends. Germline V lookup: CDR1 MGHRA, CDR2 YSYEKL. The CDR3 nucleotides read TGCGCCAGCAGCCAAGAGGACAGTTACACTGAAGCTTTCTTT. It is translated as CASSQEDSYTEAFF.

V and J are TRBV7-2 and TRBJ2-7, with 7 bases that match TRBD2. The germline V gene encodes CDR1 SGHTA and CDR2 FQGNSA. This CDR3 region has 14 residues. J lost 2 bases, V lost 2 bases, and 3 bases had no gene match. CDR3 sequence reads: CASSLSAGAYEQYF. The CDR3 nucleotides read TGTGCCAGCAGCTTATCGGCGGGGGCCTACGAGCAGTACTTC.

The CDR3 is CASSPRQGSTDTQYF. For the CDR3, the DNA is TGCGCCAGCAGCCCGAGACAGGGGAGCACAGATACGCAGTATTTT. This chain connects TRBV5-1 to TRBJ2-3; 8 nucleotides line up with TRBD1. Germline lookup yields CDR1 SGHRS and CDR2 YFSETQ. After removal of 4 bases from V and 0 bases from J, the junction contained 4 bases not matched to a gene. The CDR3 length is 15 residues.

The V call is TRBV18, the J call TRBJ1-1; D gene ambiguous. Trimming left V 4 bases short and J 5 bases short, with 11 bases between. There are 13 residues in the CDR3. Germline CDR1 is KGHSH and CDR2 is LQKENI. CDR3 amino acids: CASSQDGLTEAFF. CDR3 coding DNA: TGTGCCAGCTCACAGGACGGACTGACTGAAGCTTTCTTT.

There are a few counts of this clone. The gene calls are TRBV6-6 and TRBJ1-6; D is possibly TRBD1 (5 bases). The CDR3 loop spans 16 amino acids. Per germline, CDR1 MNHNY and CDR2 SVGAGI (reference sequence). Trimming cost V 7 bases and J 0 bases, with 13 bases left between them. Here the CDR3 DNA reads TGTGCCAGCACCCAAACCGACAGCTCCTATAATTCACCCCTCCACTTT. This codes for CASTQTDSSYNSPLHF.

This chain connects TRBV28 to TRBJ1-2; no firm D call. Trimming cost V 2 bases and J 2 bases, with 6 bases left between them. CDR1 MDHEN and CDR2 SYDVKM come from the germline V gene. The CDR3 contains 13 residues. The CDR3 coding sequence is TGTGCCAGCAGTTTAGGAGAGAACTATGGCTACACCTTC. Amino acids: CASSLGENYGYTF.

This clone was counted between two and nine times. This chain joins TRBV7-9 and TRBJ1-5, with 8 nucleotides matching TRBD1. This CDR3 comprises 14 residues. The V gene end was trimmed by 3 bases and the J gene end by 9 bases; junction bases not matched to a gene: 7. CDR1 and CDR2 (germline): SEHNR, FQNEAQ (reference sequence). The CDR3 protein is CASSFDSGGPPQHF. The CDR3 DNA reads as TGTGCCAGCAGCTTTGACTCAGGGGGCCCGCCCCAGCATTTT.

This clone was recorded a few times. V and J are TRBV19 and TRBJ2-7; 10 bases fit TRBD1. The germline gives CDR1 LNHDA, CDR2 SQIVND (reference sequence). V dropped 5 bases and J dropped 4; count of bases not matched to a gene: 8. The CDR3 has 15 amino acids. The CDR3 spells CASSYDRGLQYEQYF. CDR3 in DNA: TGTGCCAGTAGTTACGACAGGGGGCTCCAGTACGAGCAGTACTTC.

The chain employs TRBV7-3 and TRBJ1-6; D is unresolved. The CDR3 contains 14 residues. Per germline, CDR1 SGHTA and CDR2 FQGTGA. V lost 2 bases to trimming and J lost 6 bases, with 8 bases between them. The CDR3 region is CASSLYSLNSPLHF. CDR3 DNA sequence: TGTGCCAGCAGCTTATACAGCCTTAATTCACCCCTCCACTTT. The whole variable domain, filled in from reference TRBV7-3 and TRBJ1-6, reads GAGVSQTPSNKVTEKGKYVELRCDPISGHTALYWYRQSLGQGPEFLIYFQGTGAADDSGLPNDRFFAVRPEGSVSTLKIQRTERGDSAVYLCASSLYSLNSPLHFGNGTRLTVT.

This chain connects TRBV9 to TRBJ2-2; D perhaps matches TRBD1 (6 bases). Looked up from germline, CDR1 is SGDLS and CDR2 is YYNGEE. The CDR3 runs 14 residues. V lost 3 bases, J lost 6 bases, and 12 bases lay in between. The chain's CDR3 is CASSASGAPGELFF. In DNA, the CDR3 is TGTGCCAGCAGCGCCTCAGGGGCTCCCGGGGAGCTGTTTTTT.

This sequence joins TRBV6-4 and TRBJ2-4; TRBD2 matches 14 bases. Germline V gene lookup returns CDR1 MRHNA and CDR2 SNTAGT. CDR3 length: 15 residues. Trimming took 5 bases from V and 8 from J; bases not matched to a gene: 5. CDR3 in amino acids: CASSPGTSGGDIQYF. CDR3 bases: TGTGCCAGCAGTCCCGGGACTAGCGGGGGTGACATTCAGTACTTC.

The chain recombines TRBV9 with TRBJ1-4; D possibly corresponds to TRBD1 (5 bases). The CDR3 spans 14 residues. The germline V gene has CDR1 SGDLS and CDR2 YYNGEE. V was clipped by 0 bases and J by 7 bases, with 10 bases between them. CDR3 bases: TGTGCCAGCAGCGTAGAGGGGATGGGTGAAAAACTGTTTTTT. Protein product: CASSVEGMGEKLFF.

This clone was counted a single time. The chain recombines TRBV4-1 with TRBJ2-7, with 14 bases aligning to TRBD2. The CDR3 length is 18 residues. Trimming cost V 4 bases and J 4 bases; bases outside gene matches: 12. Germline CDR1 and CDR2: MGHRA and YSYEKL. The CDR3 region has the DNA TGCGCCAGCAGCCCCGGGACTAGCGGGGGAGTACGTACATACGAGCAGTACTTC. Protein product: CASSPGTSGGVRTYEQYF.

The chain carries TRBV7-9 and TRBJ2-5; a possible D gene is TRBD2 (6 bases). The CDR3 spans 16 residues. Germline CDR1 is SEHNR and CDR2 is FQNEAQ (reference sequence). Deletions cut 1 base from V and 7 bases from J, with 19 bases between. CDR3 sequence (DNA): TGTGCCAGCAGCTTAGACGCAGGGAGGTATTGGGGGACCCAGTACTTC. Amino acid sequence: CASSLDAGRYWGTQYF.

The chain employs TRBV7-9 and TRBJ2-3; 7 positions agree with TRBD1. V gave up 5 bases and J gave up 0 bases; unmatched junction bases: 8. Germline V CDR1 and CDR2: SEHNR, FQNEAQ (reference sequence). This CDR3 is 16 amino acids long. The CDR3 DNA reads as TGTGCCAGCAGCCTCTCAGGGGGAGCTAGCACAGATACGCAGTATTTT. It encodes CASSLSGGASTDTQYF.

The chain uses TRBV11-2 and TRBJ1-1, with 7 bases lining up with TRBD1. The V and J ends lost 6 bases and 5 bases, in that order; junction bases with no gene match: 9. Looked up from germline, CDR1 is SGHAT and CDR2 is FQNNGV. This CDR3 comprises 14 residues. This CDR3 is CASRPRQGGTEAFF. The CDR3 DNA sequence: TGTGCCAGCAGACCGAGACAGGGTGGGACTGAAGCTTTCTTT.

V gene TRBV5-1 combines with J gene TRBJ1-6; a possible D gene is TRBD1 (5 bases). V shed 2 bases and J shed 10 bases, with 13 bases lying between them. There are 14 residues in the CDR3. Looked up from germline, CDR1 is SGHRS and CDR2 is YFSETQ. The CDR3 DNA reads TGCGCCAGCAGCTTCGGTCAGGGTGGCTCACCCCTCCACTTT. As protein: CASSFGQGGSPLHF.